The TCR beta chain described here comes from a study of radiotherapy plus CTLA-4 blockade in lung cancer. General study findings and limits: Best predicting response, reportedly, were early blood T cell clone dynamics, with interferon-beta.

Some clones are missing from TCRdb's copy, which holds only in-frame ones; the method was immunoSEQ multiplex PCR. The table lists about 62,000 clones, approximately 76% of them singletons. The germline gives CDR1 SGHRS, CDR2 YFSETQ. V was pared by 5 bases and J by 5 bases, with 9 bases between. The CDR3 extends over 12 amino acids. To note about this clone: Antigen unknown.

This sequence joins TRBV5-1 and TRBJ2-3; perhaps TRBD1 as D (5 bases). The sample was peripheral blood, taken from a patient treated with radiotherapy plus ipilimumab. The sequence was obtained from a human donor with non-small cell lung cancer who had a complete response to radiotherapy plus ipilimumab. CDR3 coding DNA: TGCGCCAGCAGGCTAGGGGAAGATACGCAGTATTTT. Translation gives CASRLGEDTQYF.